These 14 T cell receptor beta chains originate from one sample sequenced in a study of patients and donors after allogeneic stem cell transplantation. Via MiXCR, TCRdb re-called the RT-PCR reads, giving one row per CDR3 protein. The table includes more than 850,000 distinct CDR3 sequences, 15% to 20% detected once. Sequencing input: blood, either unsorted or a sorted T cell fraction (not recorded which). The receptors here all came from a human donor who was either an allogeneic HSCT recipient or a stem cell or donor lymphocyte infusion donor (not recorded which). It is not recorded whose cells these are; they may come from a transplant donor.

The V call is TRBV18, the J call TRBJ2-3; 12 bases are a match to TRBD2. Germline V CDR1 and CDR2: KGHSH, LQKENI. V shed 5 bases, J shed 5 bases, and the junction held 11 bases outside the gene matches. The CDR3 is made up of 17 amino acids. The CDR3 reads CASSSLASGRAGDTQYF. DNA for the CDR3: TGTGCCAGCTCATCCCTTGCTAGCGGGAGGGCCGGAGATACGCAGTATTTT.

This clonotype turned up a few times. The V and J genes are TRBV5-1 and TRBJ1-1; D perhaps matches TRBD1 (5 bases). Germline V gene sequence: CDR1 SGHRS, CDR2 YFSETQ. The CDR3 covers 17 residues. V lost 0 bases and J 1 base, leaving 16 bases between the germline ends. CDR3 DNA sequence: TGCGCCAGCAGCTTGGGCAGTTTGGGGGAAAAGAACACTGAAGCTTTCTTT. The encoded protein is CASSLGSLGEKNTEAFF.

The CDR3 loop reads CAIDYRGATDTQYF. The CDR3 DNA follows: TGTGCCATCGATTACAGGGGGGCCACAGATACGCAGTATTTT. The chain couples TRBV2 to TRBJ2-3, with 8 bases matching TRBD1. With V trimmed by 10 bases and J by 2 bases, 8 bases remained unmatched. The CDR3 runs to 14 residues. The V gene's germline CDR1 is SNHLY and CDR2 FYNNEI.

CDR3 sequence (DNA): TGTGCCACCACCCAGGGCAGGGACACGAACACCGGGGAGCTGTTTTTT. Protein: CATTQGRDTNTGELFF. The rearrangement joins TRBV7-2 to TRBJ2-2; D might be TRBD1 (6 bases). The CDR3 is 16 amino acids. Deletions cut 10 bases from V and 0 bases from J, with 18 bases between. The germline V gene has CDR1 SGHTA and CDR2 FQGNSA.

This clonotype was seen more than once but under ten times. Here the CDR3 reads CAISLGGGVVPYEQYF. In nucleotides, the CDR3 is TGTGCCATCAGTCTGGGGGGCGGGGTCGTCCCTTACGAGCAGTACTTC. The rearrangement uses TRBV10-3 and TRBJ2-7, with D perhaps assigned TRBD1 or TRBD2 (6 bases each). The length of the CDR3 is 16 residues. Trimming shortened V by 5 bases and J by 4 bases, and 21 bases separated the two germline ends. Germline loops: CDR1 ENHRY, CDR2 SYGVKD.

V is TRBV11-2 and J is TRBJ2-7, with 7 bases matching TRBD2. The V gene's germline CDR1 is SGHAT and CDR2 FQNNGV. The CDR3 consists of 16 residues. J was trimmed by 2 bases and V by 5 bases; bases with no gene match: 12. The CDR3 DNA is TGTGCCAGCAGCGCAAGAGGGCGACTAGCCGCCTACGAGCAGTACTTC. It yields the protein CASSARGRLAAYEQYF.

This clonotype showed up just once. The chain uses TRBV7-9 and TRBJ1-4; a possible D gene is TRBD1 (6 bases). V lost 3 bases and J lost 5, with 13 bases in between. Germline V lookup: CDR1 SEHNR, CDR2 FQNEAQ (reference sequence). This CDR3 contains 15 residues. In DNA, the CDR3 is TGTGCCAGCAGCTTGGTACAGGGAACGAATGAAAAACTGTTTTTT. This codes for CASSLVQGTNEKLFF.

This clonotype came up a few times. The chain has TRBV10-3 and TRBJ2-7; TRBD2 aligns across 10 bases. Germline lookup yields CDR1 ENHRY and CDR2 SYGVKD. Trimming took 7 bases from V and 0 from J; bases not matched to a gene: 6. The CDR3 loop spans 15 amino acids. Written as DNA, the CDR3 is TGTGCCATCAACCAAGCGGGAGGGAGCTCCTACGAGCAGTACTTC. It codes for CAINQAGGSSYEQYF.

This clonotype was recorded a few times. The rearrangement joins TRBV6-5 to TRBJ1-5; D possibly corresponds to TRBD1 (5 bases). V was trimmed by 2 bases and J by 0 bases, leaving 11 bases between them. The germline CDR1 and CDR2 sequences are MNHEY and SVGAGI. The CDR3 length is 16 residues. The CDR3: CASSYGRQGSNQPQHF. The CDR3 coding sequence is TGTGCCAGCAGTTACGGTCGGCAGGGTAGCAATCAGCCCCAGCATTTT.

V is TRBV6-2 or TRBV6-3 and J is TRBJ1-5; TRBD1 might be the D (5 bases). The ends were cut back, 2 bases at V and 1 base at J, with 9 bases in the middle. The CDR3 runs to 15 residues. Looked up from germline, CDR1 is MNHEY and CDR2 is SVGEGT. The CDR3 is CASSYGAGSNQPQHF. In DNA form, the CDR3 reads TGTGCCAGCAGTTACGGGGCAGGGAGCAATCAGCCCCAGCATTTT.

The gene calls are TRBV5-1 and TRBJ2-1, with D perhaps TRBD1 (6 bases). The CDR3 runs 14 residues. Germline V gene data show CDR1 as SGHRS and CDR2 as YFSETQ. The ends were cut back, 4 bases at V and 6 bases at J, with 14 bases in the middle. The CDR3 DNA follows: TGCGCCAGCAGCCCACAGGGAAGTCTCAATGAGCAGTTCTTC. Translation: CASSPQGSLNEQFF.

V usage is TRBV29-1 and J usage is TRBJ2-7; TRBD2 might be the D (7 bases). The CDR3 has 14 residues. Germline V gives CDR1 SQVTM, CDR2 ANQGSEA. V was cut by 7 bases and J by 0 bases, with 16 bases left in between. In DNA form, the CDR3 reads TGCAGCGCCGGGAGGACAGCCAGCTCCTACGAGCAGTACTTC. This translates into CSAGRTASSYEQYF.

The chain couples TRBV12-3 or TRBV12-4 to TRBJ1-2, with D hard to call. The CDR3 is 14 residues long. With 2 bases removed from V and 2 bases from J, the gap between germline ends came to 9 bases. The CDR3 spells CASSLQLMNYGYTF. CDR3 DNA: TGTGCCAGCAGTTTACAACTCATGAACTATGGCTACACCTTC.

This clonotype was observed a handful of times. The chain recombines TRBV4-2 with TRBJ1-1; a possible D gene is TRBD1 (6 bases). CDR3 length: 15 residues. Trimming shortened V by 0 bases and J by 1 base, and 9 bases separated the two germline ends. In germline, CDR1 is LGHNA, CDR2 YNFKEQ. CDR3 nucleotides: TGTGCCAGCAGCCAAGAGACAGGTCCGAACACTGAAGCTTTCTTT. It is translated as CASSQETGPNTEAFF.